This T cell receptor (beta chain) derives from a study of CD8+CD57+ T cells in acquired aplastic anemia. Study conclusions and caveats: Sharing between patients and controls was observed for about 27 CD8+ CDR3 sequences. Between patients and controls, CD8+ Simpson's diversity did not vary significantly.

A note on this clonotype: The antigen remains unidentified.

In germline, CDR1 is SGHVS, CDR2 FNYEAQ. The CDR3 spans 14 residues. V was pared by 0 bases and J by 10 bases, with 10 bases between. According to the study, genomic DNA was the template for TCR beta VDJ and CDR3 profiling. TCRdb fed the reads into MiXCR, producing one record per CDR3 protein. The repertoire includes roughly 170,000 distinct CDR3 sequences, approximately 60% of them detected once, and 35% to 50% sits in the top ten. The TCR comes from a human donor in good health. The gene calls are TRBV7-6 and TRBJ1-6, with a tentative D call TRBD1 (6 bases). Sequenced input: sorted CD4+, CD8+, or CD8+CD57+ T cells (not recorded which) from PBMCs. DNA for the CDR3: TGTGCCAGCAGCTTAGCGACAGGAAAATCACCCCTCCACTTT. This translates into CASSLATGKSPLHF.